This is a list of T cell receptor beta chains from one sample in a study of T cell responses to AZD1222 COVID-19 vaccine. Profiling relied on immunoSEQ multiplex PCR, and the TCRdb table lists in-frame clones only, not all of them. The sample includes some 140,000 clones, around 90% of them seen just once. Sequencing was performed on peripheral blood, taken on day 0 of AZD1222 vaccination. The receptors shown here come from an adult in good health. CDR3s include the opening cysteine and the closing phenylalanine or tryptophan. A D gene is named only where the DNA matches it firmly.

D: .
V: TRBV19
J: TRBJ2-7
CDR3: CASSIVGLAHEQYF

D: TRBD2
V: TRBV6-2/TRBV6-3
J: TRBJ2-7
CDR3: CASSYFAGENYEQYF

D: TRBD2
V: TRBV15
J: TRBJ2-7
CDR3: CATSSAASGIYEQYF

D: TRBD1
V: TRBV6-5
J: TRBJ2-7
CDR3: CASSYSQGVSYEQYF

D: .
V: TRBV19
J: TRBJ1-4
CDR3: CASTARGNEKLFF

D: .
V: TRBV4-1
J: TRBJ2-3
CDR3: CASSQDSRGTDTQYF

D: TRBD1
V: TRBV6-2/TRBV6-3
J: TRBJ1-3
CDR3: CASSPGTAGNTIYF

D: TRBD1
V: TRBV19
J: TRBJ2-1
CDR3: CASTDRGQRENEQFF

D: TRBD2
V: TRBV3-1/TRBV3-2
J: TRBJ2-3
CDR3: CASSQDGLAGPRDTQYF

D: .
V: TRBV7-9
J: TRBJ2-1
CDR3: CASSSPSSYNEQFF

D: .
V: TRBV10-3
J: TRBJ1-3
CDR3: CATLNPSTAVGTIYF

D: .
V: TRBV27
J: TRBJ2-1
CDR3: CASTIRGTLSDEQFF

D: .
V: TRBV28
J: TRBJ1-2
CDR3: CASSLPGGRVGYTF

D: .
V: TRBV19
J: TRBJ1-5
CDR3: CASSIKQKVGDNQPQHF

D: TRBD2
V: TRBV7-9
J: TRBJ2-1
CDR3: CASSLMAGGRHEQFF

D: .
V: TRBV12-3/TRBV12-4
J: TRBJ2-7
CDR3: CASGGSDYEQYF

D: .
V: TRBV6-5
J: TRBJ1-1
CDR3: CASSYSGTTNTEAFF

D: .
V: TRBV29-1
J: TRBJ2-7
CDR3: CSVSKGQESSYEQYF

D: TRBD2
V: TRBV3-1/TRBV3-2
J: TRBJ2-4
CDR3: CASSPTGGGVGKNIQYF

D: .
V: TRBV6-6
J: TRBJ1-6
CDR3: CASSTGTNNSPLHF

D: TRBD1
V: TRBV12-5
J: TRBJ2-7
CDR3: CASGLVRTGGLIAYEQYF

D: .
V: TRBV28
J: TRBJ1-1
CDR3: CASQGLRNTEAFF

D: TRBD1
V: TRBV6-5
J: TRBJ1-1
CDR3: CASTQDRGVTEAFF

D: TRBD1
V: TRBV19
J: TRBJ1-1
CDR3: CASWGGQGFGTEAFF

D: .
V: TRBV4-3
J: TRBJ1-5
CDR3: CASSQQVNSNQPQHF

D: .
V: TRBV11-2
J: TRBJ1-6
CDR3: CASSLGTAYNSPLHF

D: .
V: TRBV28
J: TRBJ1-2
CDR3: CASSFTGLGYGYTF

D: .
V: TRBV10-2
J: TRBJ2-7
CDR3: CASSGGGEQYF

D: .
V: TRBV6-5
J: TRBJ2-6
CDR3: CASSYLSSSGANVLTF

D: .
V: TRBV28
J: TRBJ1-2
CDR3: CASSLHSGGRSGYTF

D: TRBD2
V: TRBV28
J: TRBJ2-1
CDR3: CASRAGGQKRRGNEQFF

D: .
V: TRBV6-4
J: TRBJ2-3
CDR3: CASSEGKSTDTQYF

D: .
V: TRBV10-3
J: TRBJ1-1
CDR3: CAISEKERMNTEAFF

D: .
V: TRBV4-1
J: TRBJ2-2
CDR3: CASSRGPTTNTGELFF

D: TRBD1
V: TRBV5-4
J: TRBJ2-7
CDR3: CASSWGDRGQRDEQYF

D: TRBD1
V: TRBV19
J: TRBJ1-5
CDR3: CASDTRGQFGGNQPQHF

D: TRBD1
V: TRBV7-2
J: TRBJ2-1
CDR3: CASSSSGTGGVGGQFF

D: .
V: TRBV6-2/TRBV6-3
J: TRBJ1-1
CDR3: CASSAGKNTEAFF

D: TRBD1
V: TRBV9
J: TRBJ1-4
CDR3: CASSVSTGGINEKLFF

D: TRBD2
V: TRBV7-9
J: TRBJ2-1
CDR3: CASSLGGLADYNEQFF

D: .
V: TRBV4-1
J: TRBJ2-7
CDR3: CASSQDLVGSYEQYF

D: TRBD1
V: TRBV28
J: TRBJ1-6
CDR3: CATREGAGNSPLHF

D: TRBD1
V: TRBV2
J: TRBJ1-2
CDR3: CASRDRQGWGYGYTF

D: TRBD2
V: TRBV3-1/TRBV3-2
J: TRBJ2-1
CDR3: CASSHEAGGPSGNEQFF

D: .
V: TRBV30
J: TRBJ1-3
CDR3: CAWSVAGGNTIYF

D: .
V: TRBV18
J: TRBJ1-1
CDR3: CASSPQLPEAFF

D: .
V: TRBV2
J: TRBJ2-1
CDR3: CASSERGFEQFF